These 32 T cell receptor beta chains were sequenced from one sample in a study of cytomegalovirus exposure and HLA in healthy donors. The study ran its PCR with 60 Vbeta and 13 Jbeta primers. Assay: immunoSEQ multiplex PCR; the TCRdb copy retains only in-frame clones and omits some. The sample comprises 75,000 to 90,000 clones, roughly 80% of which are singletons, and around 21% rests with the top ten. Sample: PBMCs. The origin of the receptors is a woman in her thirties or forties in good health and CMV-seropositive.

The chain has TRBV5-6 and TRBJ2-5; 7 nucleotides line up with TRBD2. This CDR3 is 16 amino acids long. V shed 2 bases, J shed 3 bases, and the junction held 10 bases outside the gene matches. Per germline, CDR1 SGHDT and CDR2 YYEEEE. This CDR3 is CASSFLSYGGKETQYF. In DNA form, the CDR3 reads TGTGCCAGCAGCTTTCTCTCTTACGGGGGGAAAGAGACCCAGTACTTC.

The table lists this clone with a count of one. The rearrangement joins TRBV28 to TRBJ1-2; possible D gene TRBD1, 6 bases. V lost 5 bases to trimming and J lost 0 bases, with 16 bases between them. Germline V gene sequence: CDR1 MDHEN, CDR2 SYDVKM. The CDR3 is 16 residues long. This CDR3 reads CASSGGGGGPNYGYTF. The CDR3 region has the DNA TGTGCCAGCAGTGGGGGGGGAGGGGGGCCTAACTATGGCTACACCTTC.

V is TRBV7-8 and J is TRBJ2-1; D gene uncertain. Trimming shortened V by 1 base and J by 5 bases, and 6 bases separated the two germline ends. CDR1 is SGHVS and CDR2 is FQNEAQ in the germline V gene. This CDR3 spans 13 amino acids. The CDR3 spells CASSLDRDNEQFF. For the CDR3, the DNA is TGTGCCAGCAGCTTAGATCGAGACAATGAGCAGTTCTTC.

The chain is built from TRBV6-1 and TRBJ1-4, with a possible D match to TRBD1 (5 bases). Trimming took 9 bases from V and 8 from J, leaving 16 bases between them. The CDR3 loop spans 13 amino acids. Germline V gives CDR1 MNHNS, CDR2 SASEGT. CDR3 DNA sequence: TGTGCCAGTGGGTTCGGGGGTTTGGAAAAACTGTTTTTT. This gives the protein CASGFGGLEKLFF.

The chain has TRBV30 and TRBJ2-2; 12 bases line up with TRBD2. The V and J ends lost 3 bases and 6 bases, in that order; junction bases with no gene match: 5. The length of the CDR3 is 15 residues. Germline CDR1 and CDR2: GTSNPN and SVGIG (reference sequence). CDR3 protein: CAWSSTSGRSGELFF. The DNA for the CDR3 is TGTGCCTGGAGCTCGACTAGCGGGAGATCCGGGGAGCTGTTTTTT.

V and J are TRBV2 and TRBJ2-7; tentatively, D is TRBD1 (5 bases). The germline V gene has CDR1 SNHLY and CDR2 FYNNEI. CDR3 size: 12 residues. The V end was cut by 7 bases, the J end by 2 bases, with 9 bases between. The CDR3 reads CASKTDTYEQYF. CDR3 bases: TGTGCCAGCAAGACAGATACCTACGAGCAGTACTTC.

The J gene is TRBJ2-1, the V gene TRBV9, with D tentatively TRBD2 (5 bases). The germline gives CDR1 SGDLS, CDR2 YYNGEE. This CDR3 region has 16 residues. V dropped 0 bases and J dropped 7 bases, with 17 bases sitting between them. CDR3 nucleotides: TGTGCCAGCAGCGTAGTTGCAGCGGTAGTTGGGAATGAGCAGTTCTTC. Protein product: CASSVVAAVVGNEQFF. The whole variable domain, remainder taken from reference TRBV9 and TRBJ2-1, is DSGVTQTPKHLITATGQRVTLRCSPRSGDLSVYWYQQSLDQGLQFLIQYYNGEERAKGNILERFSAQQFPDLHSELNLSSLELGDSALYFCASSVVAAVVGNEQFFGPGTRLTVL.

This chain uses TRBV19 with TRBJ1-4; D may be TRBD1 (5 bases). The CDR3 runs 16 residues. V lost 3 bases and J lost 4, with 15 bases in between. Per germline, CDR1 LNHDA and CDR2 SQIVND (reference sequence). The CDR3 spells CASSMSPRQSNEKLFF. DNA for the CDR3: TGTGCCAGTAGTATGTCCCCACGACAGAGTAATGAAAAACTGTTTTTT.

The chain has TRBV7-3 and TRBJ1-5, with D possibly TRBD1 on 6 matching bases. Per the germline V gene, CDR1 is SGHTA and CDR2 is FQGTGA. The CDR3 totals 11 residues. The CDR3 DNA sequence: TGTCACCACAGGGGCAATCAGCCCCAGCATTTT. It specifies CHHRGNQPQHF.

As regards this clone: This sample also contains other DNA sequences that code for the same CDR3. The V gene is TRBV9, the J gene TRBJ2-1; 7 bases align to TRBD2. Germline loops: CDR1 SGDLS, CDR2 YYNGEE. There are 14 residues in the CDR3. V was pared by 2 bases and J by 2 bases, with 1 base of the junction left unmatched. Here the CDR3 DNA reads TGTGCCAGCAGCGTGGGGGGGACCTACAATGAGCAGTTCTTC. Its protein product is CASSVGGTYNEQFF.

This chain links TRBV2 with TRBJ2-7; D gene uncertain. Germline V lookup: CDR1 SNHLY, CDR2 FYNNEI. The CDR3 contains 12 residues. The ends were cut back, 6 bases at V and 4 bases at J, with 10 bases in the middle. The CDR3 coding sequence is TGTGCCAGCAGCGTCGACGGGTACGAGCAGTACTTC. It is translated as CASSVDGYEQYF. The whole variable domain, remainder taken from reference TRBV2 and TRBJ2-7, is EPEVTQTPSHQVTQMGQEVILRCVPISNHLYFYWYRQILGQKVEFLVSFYNNEISEKSEIFDDQFSVERPDGSNFTLKIRSTKLEDSAMYFCASSVDGYEQYFGPGTRLTVT.

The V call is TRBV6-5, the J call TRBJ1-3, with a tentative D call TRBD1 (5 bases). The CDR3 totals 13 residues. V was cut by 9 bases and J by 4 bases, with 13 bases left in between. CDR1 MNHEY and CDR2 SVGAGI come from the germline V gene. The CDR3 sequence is CASRGGFGNTIYF. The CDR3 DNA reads TGTGCCAGTCGGGGGGGGTTCGGAAACACCATATATTTT.

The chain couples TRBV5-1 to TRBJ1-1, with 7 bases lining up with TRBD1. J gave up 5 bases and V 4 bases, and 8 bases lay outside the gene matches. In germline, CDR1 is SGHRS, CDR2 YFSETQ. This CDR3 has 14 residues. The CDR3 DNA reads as TGCGCCAGCAGCGGACGACAGGGTTTTACTGAAGCTTTCTTT. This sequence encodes CASSGRQGFTEAFF.

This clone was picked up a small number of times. The chain's CDR3 is CASSLAGGTPNEQFF. Here the CDR3 DNA reads TGTGCCAGCAGCTTAGCCGGCGGGACCCCGAATGAGCAGTTCTTC. The V gene is TRBV7-6, the J gene TRBJ2-1, with TRBD2 as a possible D gene (6 bases). CDR1 SGHVS and CDR2 FNYEAQ come from the germline V gene. This CDR3 has 15 residues. V lost 0 bases, J lost 7 bases, and 13 bases lay in between.

CDR3 sequence: CASSFGQLYNEQFF. DNA for the CDR3: TGCGCCAGCAGCTTTGGACAGCTGTACAATGAGCAGTTCTTC. V gene TRBV5-1 combines with J gene TRBJ2-1; the D gene is possibly TRBD1 (6 bases). This CDR3 region has 14 residues. Germline lookup yields CDR1 SGHRS and CDR2 YFSETQ. V shed 2 bases and J shed 4 bases, with 10 bases lying between them. The entire variable domain, with the rest obtained from reference TRBV5-1 and TRBJ2-1, is as follows: KAGVTQTPRYLIKTRGQQVTLSCSPISGHRSVSWYQQTPGQGLQFLFEYFSETQRNKGNFPGRFSGRQFSNSRSEMNVSTLELGDSALYLCASSFGQLYNEQFFGPGTRLTVL.

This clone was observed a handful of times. The CDR3 region has the DNA TGCGCCAGCAGCTTGGATCCCGTAGGGGATTGGGACACTGAAGCTTTCTTT. Amino acids: CASSLDPVGDWDTEAFF. The chain carries TRBV5-1 and TRBJ1-1, with TRBD1 as a possible D gene (5 bases). This CDR3 spans 17 amino acids. Trimming took 0 bases from V and 3 from J, leaving 18 bases between them. The germline V gene has CDR1 SGHRS and CDR2 YFSETQ.

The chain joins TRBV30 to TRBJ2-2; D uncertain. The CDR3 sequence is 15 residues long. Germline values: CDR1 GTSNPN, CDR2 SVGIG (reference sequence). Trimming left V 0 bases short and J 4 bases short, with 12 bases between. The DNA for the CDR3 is TGTGCCTGGAGTGTAGTGACAATGGGCACCGGGGAGCTGTTTTTT. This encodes CAWSVVTMGTGELFF.

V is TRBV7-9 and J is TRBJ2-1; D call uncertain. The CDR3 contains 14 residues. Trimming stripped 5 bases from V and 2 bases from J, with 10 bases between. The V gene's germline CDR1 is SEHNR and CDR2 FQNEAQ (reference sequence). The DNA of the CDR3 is TGTGCCAGCAGCGGAGAGACCACCTACAATGAGCAGTTCTTC. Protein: CASSGETTYNEQFF.

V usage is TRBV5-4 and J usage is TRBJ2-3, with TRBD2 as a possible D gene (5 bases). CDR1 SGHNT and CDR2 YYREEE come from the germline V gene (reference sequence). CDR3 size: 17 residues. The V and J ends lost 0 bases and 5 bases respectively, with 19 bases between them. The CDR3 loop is CASSLGLASDLGDTQYF. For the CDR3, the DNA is TGTGCCAGCAGCTTGGGGCTAGCCAGCGACCTGGGAGATACGCAGTATTTT.

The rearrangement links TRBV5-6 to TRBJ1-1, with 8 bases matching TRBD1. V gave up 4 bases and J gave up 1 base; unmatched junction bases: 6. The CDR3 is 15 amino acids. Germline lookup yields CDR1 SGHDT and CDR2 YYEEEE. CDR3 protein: CASSPPGTGNTEAFF. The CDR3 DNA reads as TGTGCCAGCAGCCCCCCCGGGACAGGGAACACTGAAGCTTTCTTT.

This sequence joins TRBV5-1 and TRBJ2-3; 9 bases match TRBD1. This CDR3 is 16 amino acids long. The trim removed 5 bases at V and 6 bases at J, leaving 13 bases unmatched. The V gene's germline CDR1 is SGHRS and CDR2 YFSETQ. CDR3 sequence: CASSIRTGAKRDTQYF. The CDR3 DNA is TGCGCCAGCAGTATCCGGACAGGGGCGAAGCGGGATACGCAGTATTTT.

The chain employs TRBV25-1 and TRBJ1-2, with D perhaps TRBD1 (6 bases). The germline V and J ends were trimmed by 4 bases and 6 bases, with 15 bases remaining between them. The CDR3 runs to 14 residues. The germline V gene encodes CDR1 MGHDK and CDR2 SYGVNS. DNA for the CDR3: TGTGCCAGCAGTGGTGGCGGGGGCTTGCATGGCTACACCTTC. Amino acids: CASSGGGGLHGYTF.

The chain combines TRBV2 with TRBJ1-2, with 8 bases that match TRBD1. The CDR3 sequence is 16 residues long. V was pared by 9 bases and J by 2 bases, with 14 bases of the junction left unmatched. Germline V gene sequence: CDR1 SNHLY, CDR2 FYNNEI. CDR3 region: CARLGTSDRENYGYTF. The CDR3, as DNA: TGTGCCAGACTTGGAACGTCGGACAGGGAAAACTATGGCTACACCTTC.

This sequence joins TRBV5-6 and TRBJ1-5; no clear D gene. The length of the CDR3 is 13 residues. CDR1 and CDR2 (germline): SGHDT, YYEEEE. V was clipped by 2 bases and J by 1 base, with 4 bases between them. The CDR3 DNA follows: TGTGCCAGCAGCTTCGTCAGCAATCAGCCCCAGCATTTT. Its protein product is CASSFVSNQPQHF.

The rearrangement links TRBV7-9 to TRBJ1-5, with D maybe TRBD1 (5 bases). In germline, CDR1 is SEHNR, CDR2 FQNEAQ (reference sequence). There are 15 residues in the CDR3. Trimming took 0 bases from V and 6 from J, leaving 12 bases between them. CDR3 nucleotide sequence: TGTGCCAGCAGCTTAGCGGGCAGGGTGAGTCAGCCCCAGCATTTT. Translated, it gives CASSLAGRVSQPQHF.

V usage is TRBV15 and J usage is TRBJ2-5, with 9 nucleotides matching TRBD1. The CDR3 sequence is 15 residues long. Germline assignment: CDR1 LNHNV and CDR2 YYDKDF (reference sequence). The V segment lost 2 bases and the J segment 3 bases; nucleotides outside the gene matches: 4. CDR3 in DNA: TGTGCCACCAGCAGATCACGGACAGGGGAAGAGACCCAGTACTTC. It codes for CATSRSRTGEETQYF.

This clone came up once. The CDR3 here is CASSAQGVEEKLFF. CDR3 nucleotides: TGTGCCAGCAGTGCACAGGGTGTAGAAGAAAAACTGTTTTTT. The chain uses TRBV27 and TRBJ1-4; weak D call: TRBD1 (6 bases). This CDR3 is built from 14 residues. Germline assignment: CDR1 MNHEY and CDR2 SMNVEV (reference sequence). Deletions cut 5 bases from V and 8 bases from J, with 15 bases between.

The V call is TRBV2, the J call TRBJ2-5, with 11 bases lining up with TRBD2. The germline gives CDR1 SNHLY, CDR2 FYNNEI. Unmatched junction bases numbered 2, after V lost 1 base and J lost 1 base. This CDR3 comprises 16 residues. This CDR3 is CASSEGLAGGQETQYF. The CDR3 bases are TGTGCCAGCAGTGAAGGGCTAGCGGGGGGCCAAGAGACCCAGTACTTC.

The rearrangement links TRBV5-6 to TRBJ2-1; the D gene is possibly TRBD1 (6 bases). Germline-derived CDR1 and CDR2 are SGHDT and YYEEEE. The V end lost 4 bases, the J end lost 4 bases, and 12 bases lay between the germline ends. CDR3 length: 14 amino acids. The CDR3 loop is CASSRKDSYNEQFF. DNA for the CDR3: TGTGCCAGCAGCCGAAAGGACAGTTACAATGAGCAGTTCTTC.

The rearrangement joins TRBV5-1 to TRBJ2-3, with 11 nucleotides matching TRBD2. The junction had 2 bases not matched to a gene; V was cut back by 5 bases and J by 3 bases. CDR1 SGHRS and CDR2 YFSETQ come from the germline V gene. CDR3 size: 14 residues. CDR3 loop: CASRGTSGTDTQYF. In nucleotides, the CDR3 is TGCGCCAGCAGAGGGACTAGCGGAACAGATACGCAGTATTTT.

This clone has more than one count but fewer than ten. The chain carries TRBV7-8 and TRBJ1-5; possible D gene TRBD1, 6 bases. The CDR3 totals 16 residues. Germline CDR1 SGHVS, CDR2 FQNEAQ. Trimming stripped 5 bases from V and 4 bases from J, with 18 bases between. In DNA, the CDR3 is TGTGCCAGCAGCACCCGGGACACCCCAAAGAATCAGCCCCAGCATTTT. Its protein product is CASSTRDTPKNQPQHF. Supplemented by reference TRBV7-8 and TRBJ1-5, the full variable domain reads GAGVSQSPRYKVAKRGQDVALRCDPISGHVSLFWYQQALGQGPEFLTYFQNEAQLDKSGLPSDRFFAERPEGSVSTLKIQRTQQEDSAVYLCASSTRDTPKNQPQHFGDGTRLSIL.

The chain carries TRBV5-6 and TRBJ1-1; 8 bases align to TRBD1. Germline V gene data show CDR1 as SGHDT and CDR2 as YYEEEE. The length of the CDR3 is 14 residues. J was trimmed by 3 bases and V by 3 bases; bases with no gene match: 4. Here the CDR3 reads CASSSGTGYTEAFF. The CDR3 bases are TGTGCCAGCAGCTCAGGGACAGGATACACTGAAGCTTTCTTT.